The T cell receptor (beta chain) described here comes from a study of blood T cell repertoires in COVID-19. Study-wide background: The study drew acute and convalescent COVID-19 samples from the United States, Italy and Spain.

Original handling: Nucleated cell counts were estimated from reference gene primer amplification. Only in-frame clones appear in the TCRdb table, and some are missing; sequencing was by immunoSEQ multiplex PCR. V, J and clone size were drawn from that table, and D and trimming were deduced from the DNA. The sample shows approximately 150,000 clones, about 87% of them seen only once. CDR3 length equals 13 residues. With 3 bases removed from V and 3 bases from J, the gap between germline ends came to 9 bases. In germline, CDR1 is GTSNPN, CDR2 SVGIG (reference sequence). This chain connects TRBV30 to TRBJ1-5, with D perhaps matching TRBD1 (5 bases). The sequence derives from a woman aged 50 to 60 with acute or convalescent COVID-19. The sequencing sample was made of peripheral blood. This CDR3 is CAWSAGPNQPQHF. CDR3 bases: TGTGCCTGGAGCGCAGGGCCCAATCAGCCCCAGCATTTT.